This TCR beta chain was profiled in a study of cytomegalovirus exposure and HLA in healthy donors. V gave up 3 bases and J gave up 1 base, with 21 bases separating them. The CDR3 is 18 residues long. Germline assignment: CDR1 SGHRS and CDR2 YFSETQ. Amplification used 60 Vbeta primers and 13 Jbeta primers. The protocol was immunoSEQ multiplex PCR, while the TCRdb copy is restricted to in-frame clones and leaves out a portion. The sample has over 150,000 clones; about 78% are singletons. The sequence derives from a woman aged 25 to 39 in good health and CMV-seronegative. The chain links TRBV5-1 to TRBJ2-3; weak D call: TRBD2 (6 bases). Sequenced: PBMCs. CDR3 region: CASSSGTPVFKGTDTQYF. The CDR3, as DNA: TGCGCCAGCAGCTCCGGGACTCCCGTTTTTAAGGGCACAGATACGCAGTATTTT.